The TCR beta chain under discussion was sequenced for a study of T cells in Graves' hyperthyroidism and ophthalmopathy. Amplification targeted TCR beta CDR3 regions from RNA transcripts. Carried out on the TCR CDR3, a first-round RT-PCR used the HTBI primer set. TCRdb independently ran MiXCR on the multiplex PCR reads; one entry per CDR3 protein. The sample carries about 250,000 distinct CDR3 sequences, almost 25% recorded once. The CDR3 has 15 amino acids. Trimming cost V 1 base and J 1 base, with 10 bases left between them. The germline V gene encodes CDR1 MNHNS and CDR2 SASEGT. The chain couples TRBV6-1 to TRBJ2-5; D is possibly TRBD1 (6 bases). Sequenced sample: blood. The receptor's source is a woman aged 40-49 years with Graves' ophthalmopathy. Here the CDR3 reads CASSEDGTLQETQYF. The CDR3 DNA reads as TGTGCCAGCAGTGAAGACGGGACACTCCAAGAGACCCAGTACTTC.